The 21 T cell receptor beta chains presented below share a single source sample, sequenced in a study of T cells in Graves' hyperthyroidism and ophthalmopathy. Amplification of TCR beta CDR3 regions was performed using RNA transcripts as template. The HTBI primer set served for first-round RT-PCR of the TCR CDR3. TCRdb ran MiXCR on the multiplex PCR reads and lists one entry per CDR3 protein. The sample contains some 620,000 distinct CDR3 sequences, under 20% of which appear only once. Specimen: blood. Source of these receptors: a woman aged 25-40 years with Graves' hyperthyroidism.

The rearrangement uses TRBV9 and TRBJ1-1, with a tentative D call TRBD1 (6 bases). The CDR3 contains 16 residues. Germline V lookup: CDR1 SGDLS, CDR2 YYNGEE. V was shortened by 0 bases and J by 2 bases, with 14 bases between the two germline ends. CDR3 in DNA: TGTGCCAGCAGCGTAGGGCCGGGGGGGGGCAACACTGAAGCTTTCTTT. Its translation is CASSVGPGGGNTEAFF.

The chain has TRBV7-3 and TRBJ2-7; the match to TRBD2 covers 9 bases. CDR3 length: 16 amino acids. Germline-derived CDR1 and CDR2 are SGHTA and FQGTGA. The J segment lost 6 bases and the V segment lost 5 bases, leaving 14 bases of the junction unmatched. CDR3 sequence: CASSHRAGTSYGEQYF. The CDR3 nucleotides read TGTGCCAGCAGCCACCGAGCCGGGACTAGCTATGGCGAGCAGTACTTC.

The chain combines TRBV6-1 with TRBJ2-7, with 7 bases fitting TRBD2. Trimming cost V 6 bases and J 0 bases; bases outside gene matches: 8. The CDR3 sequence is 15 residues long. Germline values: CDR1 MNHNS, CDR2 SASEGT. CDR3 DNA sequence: TGTGCCAGCAGATTGTACGGGAGGAGCTCCTACGAGCAGTACTTC. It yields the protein CASRLYGRSSYEQYF.

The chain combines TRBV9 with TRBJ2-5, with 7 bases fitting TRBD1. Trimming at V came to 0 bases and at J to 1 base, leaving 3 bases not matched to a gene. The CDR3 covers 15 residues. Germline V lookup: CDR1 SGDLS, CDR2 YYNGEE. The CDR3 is CASSVGQGAQETQYF. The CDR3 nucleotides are TGTGCCAGCAGCGTAGGACAGGGAGCCCAAGAGACCCAGTACTTC. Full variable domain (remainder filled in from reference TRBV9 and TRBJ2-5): DSGVTQTPKHLITATGQRVTLRCSPRSGDLSVYWYQQSLDQGLQFLIQYYNGEERAKGNILERFSAQQFPDLHSELNLSSLELGDSALYFCASSVGQGAQETQYFGPGTRLLVL.

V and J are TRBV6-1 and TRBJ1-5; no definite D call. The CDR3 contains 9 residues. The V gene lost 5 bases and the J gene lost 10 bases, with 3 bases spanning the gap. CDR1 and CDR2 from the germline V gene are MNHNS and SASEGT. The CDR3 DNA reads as TGTGCCAGCAGTCTTCCCCAGCATTTT. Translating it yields CASSLPQHF.

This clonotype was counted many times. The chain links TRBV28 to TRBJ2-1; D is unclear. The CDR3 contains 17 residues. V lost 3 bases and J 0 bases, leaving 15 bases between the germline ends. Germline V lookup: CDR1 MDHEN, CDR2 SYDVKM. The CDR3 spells CASSFPAGSSSYNEQFF. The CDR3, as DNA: TGTGCCAGCAGTTTCCCGGCCGGCTCCAGCTCCTACAATGAGCAGTTCTTC.

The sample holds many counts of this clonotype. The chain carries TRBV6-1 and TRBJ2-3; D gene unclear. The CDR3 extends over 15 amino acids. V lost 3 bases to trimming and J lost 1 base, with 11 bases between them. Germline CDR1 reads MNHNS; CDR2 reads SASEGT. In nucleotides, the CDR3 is TGTGCCAGCAGTGAGTACCTAGGCCGCACAGATACGCAGTATTTT. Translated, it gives CASSEYLGRTDTQYF.

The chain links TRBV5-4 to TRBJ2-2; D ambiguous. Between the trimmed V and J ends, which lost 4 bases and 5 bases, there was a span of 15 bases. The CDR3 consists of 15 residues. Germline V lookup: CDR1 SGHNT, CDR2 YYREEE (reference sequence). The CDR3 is CASSPGVWETGELFF. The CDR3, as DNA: TGTGCCAGCAGCCCGGGCGTTTGGGAAACCGGGGAGCTGTTTTTT.

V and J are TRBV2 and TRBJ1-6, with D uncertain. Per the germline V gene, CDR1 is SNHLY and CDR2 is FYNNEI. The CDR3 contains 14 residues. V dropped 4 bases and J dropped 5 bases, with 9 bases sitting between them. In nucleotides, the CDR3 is TGTGCCAGCAGTGGGTATAGGGATAATTCACCCCTCCACTTT. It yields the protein CASSGYRDNSPLHF.

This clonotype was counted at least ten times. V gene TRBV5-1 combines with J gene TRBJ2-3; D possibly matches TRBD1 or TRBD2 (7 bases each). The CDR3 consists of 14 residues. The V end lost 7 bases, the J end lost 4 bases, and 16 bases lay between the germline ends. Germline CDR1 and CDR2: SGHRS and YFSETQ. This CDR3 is CASGGDSQADTQYF. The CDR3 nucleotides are TGCGCCAGCGGGGGGGACAGCCAAGCAGATACGCAGTATTTT.

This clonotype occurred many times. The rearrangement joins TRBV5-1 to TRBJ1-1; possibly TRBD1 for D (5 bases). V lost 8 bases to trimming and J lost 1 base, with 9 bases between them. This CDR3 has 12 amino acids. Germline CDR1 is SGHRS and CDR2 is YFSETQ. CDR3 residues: CARDTKNTEAFF. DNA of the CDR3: TGCGCCAGGGACACAAAGAACACTGAAGCTTTCTTT.

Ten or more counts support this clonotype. This CDR3 is CAWMGPGLNTEAFF. CDR3 in DNA: TGTGCCTGGATGGGTCCGGGGCTGAACACTGAAGCTTTCTTT. The chain has TRBV30 and TRBJ1-1, with TRBD1 as a possible D gene (5 bases). Germline loops: CDR1 GTSNPN, CDR2 SVGIG (reference sequence). This CDR3 is built from 14 residues. Trimming cost V 4 bases and J 0 bases, with 12 bases left between them.

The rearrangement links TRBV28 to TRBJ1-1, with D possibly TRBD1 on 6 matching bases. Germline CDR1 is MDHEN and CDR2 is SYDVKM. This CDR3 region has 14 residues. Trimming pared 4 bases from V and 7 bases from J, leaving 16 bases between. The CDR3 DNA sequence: TGTGCCAGCAGTTCCAGACAGGCGAGCAGTGAAGCTTTCTTT. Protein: CASSSRQASSEAFF.

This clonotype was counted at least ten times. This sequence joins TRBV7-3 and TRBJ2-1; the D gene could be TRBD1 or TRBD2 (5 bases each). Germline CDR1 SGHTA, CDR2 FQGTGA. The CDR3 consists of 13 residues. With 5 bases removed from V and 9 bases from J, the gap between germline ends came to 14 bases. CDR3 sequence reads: CASSPPGGGEQFF. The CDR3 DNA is TGTGCCAGCAGCCCACCCGGTGGGGGTGAGCAGTTCTTC.

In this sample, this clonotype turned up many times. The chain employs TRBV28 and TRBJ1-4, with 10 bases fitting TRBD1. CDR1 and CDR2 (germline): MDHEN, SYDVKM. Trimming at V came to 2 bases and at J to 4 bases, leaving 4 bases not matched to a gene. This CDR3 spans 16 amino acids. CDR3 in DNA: TGTGCCAGCAGTTTAGGGGACAGGGGAGATAATGAAAAACTGTTTTTT. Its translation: CASSLGDRGDNEKLFF.

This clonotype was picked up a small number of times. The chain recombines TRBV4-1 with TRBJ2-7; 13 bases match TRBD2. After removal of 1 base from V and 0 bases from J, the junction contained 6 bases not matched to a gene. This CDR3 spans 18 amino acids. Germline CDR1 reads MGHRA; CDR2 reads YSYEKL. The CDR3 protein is CASSQGGLAGVLSYEQYF. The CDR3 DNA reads TGCGCCAGCAGCCAAGGCGGACTAGCGGGAGTCCTCTCCTACGAGCAGTACTTC.

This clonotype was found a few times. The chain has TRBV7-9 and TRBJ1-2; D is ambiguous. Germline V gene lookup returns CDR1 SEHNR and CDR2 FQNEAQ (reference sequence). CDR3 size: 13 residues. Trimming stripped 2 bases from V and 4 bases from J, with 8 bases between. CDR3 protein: CASSLKTTYGYTF. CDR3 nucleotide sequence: TGTGCCAGCAGCTTAAAAACCACCTATGGCTACACCTTC.

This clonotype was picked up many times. Here the CDR3 reads CASSEWGETEAFF. CDR3 sequence (DNA): TGTGCCAGCAGTGAGTGGGGTGAAACTGAAGCTTTCTTT. The J gene is TRBJ1-1, the V gene TRBV6-1; no definite D call. Per the germline V gene, CDR1 is MNHNS and CDR2 is SASEGT. Between the trimmed V and J ends, which lost 3 bases and 5 bases, there was a span of 10 bases. This CDR3 has 13 amino acids.

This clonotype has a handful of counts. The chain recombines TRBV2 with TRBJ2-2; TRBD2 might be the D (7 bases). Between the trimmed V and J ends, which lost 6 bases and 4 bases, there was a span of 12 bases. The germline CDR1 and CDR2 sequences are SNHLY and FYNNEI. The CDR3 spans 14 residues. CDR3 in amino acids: CASRGGGGTGELFF. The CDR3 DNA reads TGTGCCAGCAGGGGGGGAGGGGGCACCGGGGAGCTGTTTTTT.

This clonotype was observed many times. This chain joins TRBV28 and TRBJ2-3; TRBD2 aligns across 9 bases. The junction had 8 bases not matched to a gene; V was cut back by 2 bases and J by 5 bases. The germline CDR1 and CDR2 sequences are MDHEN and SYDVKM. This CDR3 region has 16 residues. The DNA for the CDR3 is TGTGCCAGCAGTTTAGCACGCCGGACTAGCGAAGATACGCAGTATTTT. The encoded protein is CASSLARRTSEDTQYF.

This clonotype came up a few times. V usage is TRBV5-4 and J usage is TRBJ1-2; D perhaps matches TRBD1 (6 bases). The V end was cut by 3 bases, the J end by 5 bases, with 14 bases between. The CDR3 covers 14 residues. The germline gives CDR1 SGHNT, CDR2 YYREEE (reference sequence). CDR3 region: CASSYRDKSYGYTF. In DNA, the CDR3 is TGTGCCAGCAGCTACCGGGACAAATCGTATGGCTACACCTTC.